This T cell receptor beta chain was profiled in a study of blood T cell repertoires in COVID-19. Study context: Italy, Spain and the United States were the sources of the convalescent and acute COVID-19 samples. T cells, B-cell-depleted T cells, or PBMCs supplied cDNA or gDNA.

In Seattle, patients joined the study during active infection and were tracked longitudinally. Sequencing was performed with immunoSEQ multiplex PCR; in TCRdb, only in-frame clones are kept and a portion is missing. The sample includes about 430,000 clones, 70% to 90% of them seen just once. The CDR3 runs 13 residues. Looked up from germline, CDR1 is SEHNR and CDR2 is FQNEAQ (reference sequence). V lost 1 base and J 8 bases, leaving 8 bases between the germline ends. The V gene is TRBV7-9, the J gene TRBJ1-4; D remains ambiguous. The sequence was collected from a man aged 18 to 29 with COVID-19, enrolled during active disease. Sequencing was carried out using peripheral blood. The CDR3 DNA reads TGTGCCAGCAGCTTAGACTCGAGCGAAAAACTGTTTTTT. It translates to CASSLDSSEKLFF.